This record concerns one T cell receptor (beta chain) sequence. The data stem from a study of T cell responses to AZD1222 COVID-19 vaccine. Germline V gene lookup returns CDR1 SGHRS and CDR2 YFSETQ. Trimming took off 0 bases at V and 1 base at J, with 10 bases between the two ends. The CDR3 totals 15 residues. Clones were read by immunoSEQ multiplex PCR, and TCRdb kept only the in-frame ones, dropping some. Of about 150,000 clones listed, 75% to 95% are singletons. This TCR was sampled from an adult in good health. The specimen comprised peripheral blood, sampled on day 0 of AZD1222 vaccination. This chain uses TRBV5-1 with TRBJ2-5; D gene unclear. The CDR3 DNA reads TGCGCCAGCAGCTTGGCCGGAGCCCCCCAAGAGACCCAGTACTTC. It codes for CASSLAGAPQETQYF.